This T cell receptor beta chain was identified in a study of cytomegalovirus exposure and HLA in healthy donors (dated by TCRdb to about 2017). The study in broad terms: According to an earlier analysis of a few hundred of the donors, some 180 million T cells yielded some 120 million unique TCR beta sequences and about 300 Gb of sequence data. In a later analysis, previously published TCR beta repertoires from fewer than 750 donors were re-analyzed and high-resolution HLA genotyping was added so that TCR occurrence patterns could be studied. A later genetic analysis took genome-wide SNP genotypes for about three fifths of the 666 donors and used that subset as a discovery cohort. Several DR-DQ haplotypes were treated as single units for association and clustering because of strong linkage in the cohort. Along with the roughly 670-subject first cohort, a separate validation cohort of over a hundred different subjects was used. All discovery cohort repertoires had been generated using a single sequencing platform. The study was designed to test whether signatures of past pathogen exposure could be identified by cataloging public T cell receptors. On average, approximately 250,000 unique TCR beta nucleotide sequences were sequenced per donor among 398 genotyped donors of the cohort, with about 19% of those sequences being non-productive. To decide whether each TCR beta V gene segment behaved as functional or pseudogenic, an earlier analysis of fewer than 750 of the donors relied on high-throughput TCR beta sequencing. The study used immunosequencing to profile the T cell repertoires of 666 subjects and linked those repertoires to cytomegalovirus serostatus. The genetic ancestry cluster associated with self-reported Caucasian donors included roughly 84% of the 300 to 400 genotyped donors. Both class I and class II loci were covered by HLA typing, at four-digit resolution. An early release covering 550 to 700 HLA-typed donors comprised about 300 gigabases of sequencing data and about 90 million unique TCR sequences. Rather than drawing on any new phenotypic data, the later analysis identified candidate immune exposures from TCR beta sequences and the way those sequences occurred across donors. Alongside the repertoire data, information on donor age, sex, ethnicity and CMV serostatus was compiled. The study combined high-throughput TCR immunosequencing, statistical association of individual TCRs with disease status, and machine learning to predict cytomegalovirus infection status. Typing coverage varied by locus: roughly 629-630 donors for A, B, C, DRB1 and DQB1; approximately 500 for DQA1; around 610 for DPA1; around 490 for DPB1. Beyond this particular receptor, the publication reports: When HLA alleles, especially DR and DQ, strongly co-occurred, attributing TCR associations to individual alleles was difficult. The study gave a list of 150 to 200 TCR beta chains associated with cytomegalovirus. CMV serostatus was the only immune exposure information available for the cohort. Roughly uniform sequencing depth across donors was assumed in presence/absence analyses, although this assumption may not hold. The classifier was reported to diagnose cytomegalovirus status with high specificity and sensitivity in both the original and validation cohorts. According to a later analysis, most CMV-associated TCR beta chains appeared to be HLA-restricted, and the HLA associations seemed to be driven largely by CMV exposure. Correlated functional status among segregating V segments might be attributable to linkage disequilibrium, but an unknown experimental factor could not be ruled out. An association between a missense DCLRE1C variant and V-gene and J-gene trimming of TCR beta chains was found in a later genetic analysis and replicated in an independent cohort. Broadly in line with IMGT annotations, most TCR beta V segments showed up in productive rearrangements about 87% or about 30% of the time in an earlier analysis of several hundred of the donors. Compared with equally common non-associated chains, HLA-associated TCR beta chains in a later analysis were more clonally expanded and had lower generation probabilities. Several of the top co-occurrence clusters appeared to be linked to parvovirus B19, influenza, CMV and Epstein-Barr virus, according to a later analysis. In vitro tests confirmed that a few of the cytomegalovirus-associated TCR beta chains recognize cytomegalovirus antigens. According to a later genetic analysis, donors in an Asian-associated ancestry cluster had fewer N-insertions in productive TCRs than the approximately 650-donor mean. The cohort was sequenced for TCR beta chains only, and without alpha or paired-chain data the features that could be detected were limited. A cluster of highly shared sequence variants was judged likely to represent a technical artifact of the sequencing pipeline. The 87-base-pair reads could not distinguish some IMGT-functional V segments, including TRBV6-2 and TRBV6-3, so those segments were excluded. It was suggested by the authors that the approach could potentially be generalized to other disease states and immunological phenotypes. A further reported finding was that TCR beta sequences accurately predicted the HLA-A and HLA-B alleles for most subjects in the first cohort. A later analysis found that TCR association rates varied across HLA loci, with DRB1 alleles showing the most associated TCRs and HLA-C alleles the fewest. Specific HLA alleles were associated with 16,951 TCR beta sequences at a false discovery rate of 0.05 in a later analysis. Because HLA typing was unavailable for some donors at each locus, only the typed subset was used in association tests. Across donors, most TCR sequences were observed very rarely, whereas some public TCRs were present in many individuals. Because counts were too low, roughly 16 rarely observed V segments, including chromosome 9 orphons, were left out of the earlier analysis of 500 to 750 of the donors.

Comment on this clone: Its antigen target is currently unknown. The record has no base qualities; no much larger clone is one base away.

The cohort consisted of approximately 690 healthy bone marrow donors. All cohort members were sampled while nominally healthy, although unrecorded immune exposures were likely present. The donor was CMV seropositive and belonged to the group of 250 to 300 seropositive cohort members. A peripheral blood sample was collected from each donor, and TCR beta sequencing was performed on peripheral blood mononuclear cells. Genomic DNA was extracted from the blood cell samples with the Qiagen DNeasy Blood Extraction Kit. Library preparation used the immunoSEQ multiplex PCR assay. For the multiplex PCR, a mixture combining 60 forward primers for TCR Vbeta segments and 13 reverse primers for TCR Jbeta segments was used. The CDR3 region of rearranged TCR beta genes was amplified from genomic DNA with a multiplex PCR assay. The Illumina HiSeq System was used to sequence the amplified TCR beta libraries as 87-base-pair reads. Per the source publication's procedure: Across the roughly 640 repertoires, a later analysis counted some 81 million unique TCR beta chains, about 10 million of which were shared by at least two donors. Raw reads were error-corrected and collapsed into unique sequences with a nearest-neighbor algorithm that merged closely related sequences to remove PCR and sequencing errors. CDR3 sequences were aligned to IMGT reference sequences to assign V, D and J gene segments. For a sequence to be retained, a match of at least six nucleotides to both a V gene segment and a J gene segment was required. Rearrangements were classified as productive when the CDR3 lacked stop codons and remained in frame with V and J, and all other rearrangements were classified as non-productive. CDR3 was defined by IMGT convention, running from the second conserved V-encoded cysteine to the conserved J-encoded phenylalanine. The earlier analysis of about 620 of the donors excluded sequences that lacked an unambiguous match to a single V gene segment. An earlier analysis of approximately 590 of the donors called V segments functional above 56.7% productive rearrangements and segregating when the between-donor standard deviation exceeded 5%. To diagnose cytomegalovirus status from the catalog of TCR beta chain sequences, a statistical classification framework was built. V and J gene assignment, in a later analysis, came from comparing TCR nucleotide sequences with IMGT/GENE-DB human TR gene sequences. Using the TCRdist pipeline, a later analysis assigned CDR3 sequences along with most-parsimonious VDJ recombination scenarios. A later analysis defined each TCR beta chain by its CDR3 amino acid sequence plus V-gene family, and excluded reads lacking a unique V-gene family. To address suspected cross-contamination and a sequencing artifact, a later analysis removed 450 to 700 highly shared, low-generation-probability nucleotide sequences. In a later analysis, a clonal expansion index for each public chain was calculated from normalized within-repertoire ranks of inferred template counts. In a later analysis, generation probabilities were computed with a VDJ recombination model fitted to out-of-frame rearrangements, and the resulting probabilities were checked against IGoR. In a later analysis, TCR-TCR, TCR-HLA and TCR-CMV co-occurrence was scored with hypergeometric tests, and a repertoire-size bias correction was applied to TCR pairs. In a later analysis, false discovery rates were estimated by permuting HLA or CMV assignments 20 times. A later analysis grouped co-occurring TCRs with DBSCAN, adding TCRdist sequence similarity when clustering within HLA-allele-positive subsets. Repertoires with fewer than 30,000 or more than 120,000 public chains, plus five repertoires with anomalous nucleotide sharing, were excluded from co-occurrence clustering. Here the immuneACCESS table is served through TCRdb, limited to in-frame sequences with V and J called. Missing clones are a known gap in these copies; in checked studies unresolved V genes cover under half, and the rest lacks a known reason. The D gene and trimming were derived from the DNA, and the V and J assignments and clone size from that table. This sample has about 160,000 clones in its table, and 65% to 80% of those were observed once. The ten largest clones capture 7% of the sample.

CDR1 and CDR2 (SQVTM, ANQGSEA) derive from the germline V gene. Deletion took 5 bases off V and 7 bases off J, with a span of 14 bases between the germline ends. Including the terminal cysteine and phenylalanine, the CDR3 comprises 12 residues. CDR3 DNA only is kept here, 36 bases in frame from base 1. Specimen: PBMCs. The chain is encoded by TRBV29-1 joined to TRBJ1-2; the D gene is perhaps TRBD1, on 6 matching bases. The clonotype was recovered from a woman between 35 and 50 years old in good health and CMV-seropositive. Read as DNA, the sequence is TGCAGCGTTTGGGGGGGGGCGGTTGGCTACACCTTC. Translation gives CSVWGGAVGYTF.